A single sample is the source of the 27 T cell receptor beta chains below, sequenced in a study of blood T cell repertoires in COVID-19. Here immunoSEQ multiplex PCR was the method, and the copy in TCRdb shows in-frame clones only, minus some. The sample lists roughly 300,000 clones; roughly 85% were seen once. The sample was peripheral blood. The receptors originated from a human donor in a cohort sampled during active COVID-19.

Only a few counts were recorded for this clone. The chain couples TRBV28 to TRBJ2-7, with 9 bases that match TRBD1. Germline lookup yields CDR1 MDHEN and CDR2 SYDVKM. The ends lost 6 bases at V and 2 bases at J; junction bases unmatched: 8. There are 15 residues in the CDR3. CDR3 protein: CASRPNRDRAYEQYF. Written as DNA, the CDR3 is TGTGCCAGCAGACCTAACCGGGACAGGGCCTACGAGCAGTACTTC.

The CDR3 nucleotides read TGTGCCAGCACCCACGGGAGGAACACTGAAGCTTTCTTT. Its protein product is CASTHGRNTEAFF. The rearrangement joins TRBV7-9 to TRBJ1-1, with D uncertain. Germline loops: CDR1 SEHNR, CDR2 FQNEAQ (reference sequence). Trimming removed 7 bases at V and 1 base at J, with 10 bases between. CDR3 length: 13 amino acids.

The chain joins TRBV9 to TRBJ1-1, with D maybe TRBD1 (5 bases). CDR1 and CDR2 (germline): SGDLS, YYNGEE. The germline V and J ends were trimmed by 4 bases and 1 base, with 8 bases remaining between them. The CDR3 sequence is 13 residues long. The CDR3 spells CASSFTGNTEAFF. For the CDR3, the DNA is TGTGCCAGCAGCTTTACAGGGAACACTGAAGCTTTCTTT.

J is TRBJ1-1 and V is TRBV5-5; the match to TRBD1 covers 7 bases. This CDR3 has 15 amino acids. Germline V gene lookup returns CDR1 SGHKS and CDR2 YYEKEE (reference sequence). J lost 1 base, V lost 3 bases, and 6 bases had no gene match. This CDR3 is CASSYRQGGNTEAFF. The CDR3 DNA is TGTGCCAGCAGCTACCGACAGGGAGGGAACACTGAAGCTTTCTTT.

The rearrangement uses TRBV28 and TRBJ2-7, with D maybe TRBD1 (8 bases). Germline-derived CDR1 and CDR2 are MDHEN and SYDVKM. CDR3 size: 14 residues. Deletions cut 7 bases from V and 1 base from J, with 14 bases between. The CDR3 region has the DNA TGTGCCAGCATTACACAGGGGGGGTCCTACGAGCAGTACTTC. It specifies CASITQGGSYEQYF.

This clone was detected a few times. The chain carries TRBV4-1 and TRBJ2-7; no clear D gene. Trimming cost V 1 base and J 2 bases, with 15 bases left between them. Per germline, CDR1 MGHRA and CDR2 YSYEKL. There are 16 residues in the CDR3. The CDR3 DNA reads TGCGCCAGCAGCCAAGGTGTACAGTCGTCCCCCTACGAGCAGTACTTC. Translating gives CASSQGVQSSPYEQYF.

The chain has TRBV11-2 and TRBJ1-5; unclear D gene. V gave up 0 bases and J gave up 9 bases, with 12 bases separating them. This CDR3 comprises 14 residues. Germline V gene sequence: CDR1 SGHAT, CDR2 FQNNGV. CDR3 region: CASSLEPGGWPQHF. CDR3 DNA: TGTGCCAGCAGCTTAGAACCGGGTGGGTGGCCCCAGCATTTT.

The V call is TRBV4-1, the J call TRBJ2-7, with TRBD1 identical over 7 bases. Germline CDR1 and CDR2: MGHRA and YSYEKL. The length of the CDR3 is 15 residues. V was pared by 1 base and J by 4 bases, with 7 bases of the junction left unmatched. As DNA, the CDR3 is TGCGCCAGCAGCCAAGTGGGACAGACAAGGTACGAGCAGTACTTC. Amino acids: CASSQVGQTRYEQYF.

The CDR3 DNA reads TGTGCCAGCAGTTCCCTCGATGGCAGGGCCACTGAAGCTTTCTTT. This codes for CASSSLDGRATEAFF. The V call is TRBV27, the J call TRBJ1-1, with D perhaps matching TRBD1 (5 bases). V was trimmed by 4 bases and J by 4 bases, leaving 16 bases between them. The germline V gene encodes CDR1 MNHEY and CDR2 SMNVEV (reference sequence). This CDR3 is built from 15 residues.

This sequence joins TRBV6-2 or TRBV6-3 and TRBJ2-1; TRBD2 matches at 11 bases. V shed 5 bases and J 7 bases; nucleotides not matched to a gene: 7. Germline V gene data show CDR1 as MNHEY and CDR2 as SVGEGT. This CDR3 is built from 15 residues. As DNA, the CDR3 is TGTGCCAGCAGTCGCCTAGCGGGAGGATCGAATGAGCAGTTCTTC. It specifies CASSRLAGGSNEQFF.

This clone showed up just a few times. The chain uses TRBV15 and TRBJ1-2; D remains ambiguous. The ends were cut back, 3 bases at V and 1 base at J, with 9 bases in the middle. Germline values: CDR1 LNHNV, CDR2 YYDKDF (reference sequence). This CDR3 spans 14 amino acids. The CDR3 coding sequence is TGTGCCACCAGCAGGGAGAGACGTAACTATGGCTACACCTTC. Protein sequence: CATSRERRNYGYTF.

V gene TRBV2 combines with J gene TRBJ2-1; 9 positions agree with TRBD1. This CDR3 is built from 15 residues. The germline CDR1 and CDR2 sequences are SNHLY and FYNNEI. J lost 2 bases, V lost 5 bases, and 4 bases had no gene match. In DNA form, the CDR3 reads TGTGCCAGCAGTCCAGGACAGGGGCCCTACAATGAGCAGTTCTTC. Its protein is CASSPGQGPYNEQFF.

The V gene is TRBV24-1, the J gene TRBJ2-5; D not certain. Germline lookup yields CDR1 KGHDR and CDR2 SFDVKD. This CDR3 region has 13 residues. Trimming took 1 base from V and 5 from J, leaving 7 bases between them. The CDR3 sequence is CATSDFTQETQYF. For the CDR3, the DNA is TGTGCCACCAGTGATTTCACGCAGGAGACCCAGTACTTC.

This clone was detected a few times. This rearrangement joins TRBV25-1 to TRBJ1-2; TRBD1 aligns across 7 bases. Germline V lookup: CDR1 MGHDK, CDR2 SYGVNS. CDR3 size: 15 residues. After removal of 0 bases from V and 6 bases from J, the junction contained 7 bases not matched to a gene. The CDR3 spells CASSEYGRGWNGYTF. The CDR3 region has the DNA TGTGCCAGCAGTGAATACGGCAGGGGGTGGAATGGCTACACCTTC.

The genes are TRBV5-1 and TRBJ2-7; maybe TRBD2 (5 bases). The CDR3 length is 14 residues. The V gene's germline CDR1 is SGHRS and CDR2 YFSETQ. Between the trimmed V and J ends, which lost 2 bases and 0 bases, there was a span of 9 bases. CDR3 DNA sequence: TGCGCCAGCAGCTTCGGGGAGCGCTCCTACGAGCAGTACTTC. Translating gives CASSFGERSYEQYF.

In its sample, this clone was seen once. Within the sample, other DNA sequences also encode this same CDR3. V and J are TRBV18 and TRBJ1-1, with D tentatively TRBD1 (6 bases). The CDR3 totals 13 residues. Germline V gives CDR1 KGHSH, CDR2 LQKENI. Trimming took 4 bases from V and 1 from J, leaving 7 bases between them. CDR3 loop: CASSRQENTEAFF. CDR3 DNA sequence: TGTGCCAGCTCACGACAGGAGAACACTGAAGCTTTCTTT.

The V and J genes are TRBV11-2 and TRBJ2-2; no reliable D call. The germline V gene encodes CDR1 SGHAT and CDR2 FQNNGV. Trimming left V 7 bases short and J 4 bases short, with 19 bases between. The CDR3 extends over 16 amino acids. The CDR3 DNA follows: TGTGCCAGCACCCCCCAGGTCGAGATATCCACCGGGGAGCTGTTTTTT. This encodes CASTPQVEISTGELFF. Full variable domain (remainder filled in from reference TRBV11-2 and TRBJ2-2): EAGVAQSPRYKIIEKRQSVAFWCNPISGHATLYWYQQILGQGPKLLIQFQNNGVVDDSQLPKDRFSAERLKGVDSTLKIQPAKLEDSAVYLCASTPQVEISTGELFFGEGSRLTVL.

The gene calls are TRBV6-4 and TRBJ2-3, with a possible D match to TRBD2 (5 bases). This CDR3 has 15 amino acids. The germline CDR1 and CDR2 sequences are MRHNA and SNTAGT. With 2 bases removed from V and 0 bases from J, the gap between germline ends came to 9 bases. This CDR3 is CASSDGSGSTDTQYF. The CDR3 coding sequence is TGTGCCAGCAGTGACGGCAGCGGAAGCACAGATACGCAGTATTTT.

This clone was seen only a few times. This chain's CDR3 is CASKGGTGNTIYF. The CDR3, as DNA: TGCGCCAGCAAAGGGGGCACGGGAAACACCATATATTTT. The rearrangement joins TRBV10-2 to TRBJ1-3, with 7 bases lining up with TRBD1. Germline CDR1 and CDR2: WSHSY and SAAADI. V was pared by 7 bases and J by 4 bases, with 4 bases of the junction left unmatched. The CDR3 totals 13 residues.

The rearrangement links TRBV29-1 to TRBJ2-5; 7 bases are shared with TRBD2. Germline trimming cut 6 bases from V and 1 base from J; bases unmatched to any gene: 11. The germline gives CDR1 SQVTM, CDR2 ANQGSEA. The CDR3 runs 15 residues. The CDR3 spells CSVEKRGLSQETQYF. In DNA form, the CDR3 reads TGCAGCGTCGAAAAGCGGGGCCTCTCCCAAGAGACCCAGTACTTC.

This clone is a singleton in its sample. J is TRBJ1-1 and V is TRBV19; maybe TRBD1 (5 bases). Germline V gene sequence: CDR1 LNHDA, CDR2 SQIVND (reference sequence). The CDR3 runs to 16 residues. V was trimmed by 2 bases and J by 1 base, leaving 14 bases between them. The CDR3 nucleotides read TGTGCCAGTAGTATACGGCGGGGCCAGAGGAACACTGAAGCTTTCTTT. Protein product: CASSIRRGQRNTEAFF.

The chain joins TRBV3-1 (or the pseudogene TRBV3-2) to TRBJ2-1, with TRBD2 as a possible D gene (6 bases). Looked up from germline, CDR1 is LGHDT and CDR2 is YNNKEL (reference sequence). The CDR3 loop spans 16 amino acids. Trimming stripped 4 bases from V and 7 bases from J, with 20 bases between. This CDR3 is CASSPILTSVANEQFF. Here the CDR3 DNA reads TGTGCCAGCAGCCCCATTTTGACTAGTGTGGCGAATGAGCAGTTCTTC.

This rearrangement joins TRBV5-6 to TRBJ2-7; possible D gene TRBD1, 6 bases. The germline CDR1 and CDR2 sequences are SGHDT and YYEEEE. CDR3 length: 14 amino acids. V was cut by 0 bases and J by 3 bases, with 10 bases left in between. The CDR3 DNA is TGTGCCAGCAGCTTGGAACAGGGAAACTACGAGCAGTACTTC. As protein: CASSLEQGNYEQYF.

The V gene is TRBV12-5, the J gene TRBJ1-1, with D perhaps matching TRBD1 (5 bases). Germline CDR1 reads LGHNT; CDR2 reads FRNRAP. Trimming removed 7 bases at V and 8 bases at J, with 17 bases between. The CDR3 covers 13 residues. DNA of the CDR3: TGTGCTAGTGCCTTCCAGGGTAGAGGAGAAGCTTTCTTT. Its protein is CASAFQGRGEAFF.

This chain uses TRBV28 with TRBJ2-4, with D possibly being TRBD2 (7 bases). In germline, CDR1 is MDHEN, CDR2 SYDVKM. The CDR3 spans 15 residues. V lost 5 bases and J lost 4, with 15 bases in between. Written as DNA, the CDR3 is TGTGCCAGCAGTCCGCAACAGGGAGGGAAAAACATTCAGTACTTC. It codes for CASSPQQGGKNIQYF.

The chain's CDR3 is CASSPIGTQLTGELFF. DNA for the CDR3: TGTGCCAGCTCGCCCATCGGGACACAGCTCACCGGGGAGCTGTTTTTT. The chain employs TRBV28 and TRBJ2-2; D is perhaps TRBD1 (6 bases). The CDR3 runs to 16 residues. Per germline, CDR1 MDHEN and CDR2 SYDVKM. Trimming took 8 bases from V and 4 from J, leaving 20 bases between them.

V is TRBV5-1 and J is TRBJ2-7; D is perhaps TRBD1 (6 bases). The germline V and J ends were trimmed by 1 base and 2 bases, with 13 bases remaining between them. The CDR3 totals 15 residues. Looked up from germline, CDR1 is SGHRS and CDR2 is YFSETQ. CDR3 sequence reads: CASSLTGQRPYEQYF. Here the CDR3 DNA reads TGCGCCAGCAGCTTGACCGGACAGAGACCCTACGAGCAGTACTTC.